A single sample is the source of the 7 T cell receptor beta chains below, sequenced in a study of blood T cell repertoires in COVID-19. Assay: immunoSEQ multiplex PCR; the TCRdb copy retains only in-frame clones and omits some. The sample carries some 330,000 clones, roughly 89% recorded once. The sample consisted of peripheral blood. These TCRs come from a woman in her 30s with COVID-19, enrolled during active disease.

The CDR3 here is CASSTVDSLEETQYF. The CDR3 DNA reads TGTGCCAGCAGCACCGTGGACAGCCTCGAAGAGACCCAGTACTTC. The chain is built from TRBV5-6 and TRBJ2-5; D may be TRBD1 (6 bases). V was clipped by 4 bases and J by 3 bases, with 16 bases between them. Germline V gene lookup returns CDR1 SGHDT and CDR2 YYEEEE. CDR3 length: 15 amino acids. The entire variable domain, with the rest obtained from reference TRBV5-6 and TRBJ2-5, is as follows: DAGVTQSPTHLIKTRGQQVTLRCSPKSGHDTVSWYQQALGQGPQFIFQYYEEEERQRGNFPDRFSGHQFPNYSSELNVNALLLGDSALYLCASSTVDSLEETQYFGPGTRLLVL.

The CDR3, as DNA: TGTGCCAGCAGCTTGGCAAGGACACCTAACTATGGCTACACCTTC. Amino acids: CASSLARTPNYGYTF. The chain recombines TRBV5-4 with TRBJ1-2, with D maybe TRBD1 (5 bases). Between the trimmed V and J ends, which lost 0 bases and 0 bases, there was a span of 9 bases. CDR1 is SGHNT, CDR2 YYREEE, per germline (reference sequence). This CDR3 comprises 15 residues.

The V gene is TRBV6-1, the J gene TRBJ1-4; D is possibly TRBD1 (5 bases). V gave up 5 bases and J gave up 7 bases, with 17 bases separating them. The germline V gene has CDR1 MNHNS and CDR2 SASEGT. The CDR3 is 15 amino acids. The CDR3 reads CASSNTGNMFEKLFF. The CDR3 nucleotides read TGTGCCAGCAGTAATACAGGAAATATGTTTGAAAAACTGTTTTTT.

This chain connects TRBV9 to TRBJ1-6, with TRBD1 identical over 7 bases. V dropped 4 bases and J dropped 8; count of bases not matched to a gene: 6. CDR1 SGDLS and CDR2 YYNGEE come from the germline V gene. CDR3 length equals 14 residues. The CDR3 here is CASSIRTGDSPLHF. The CDR3 DNA follows: TGTGCCAGCAGCATTCGGACAGGTGATTCACCCCTCCACTTT. Supplemented by reference TRBV9 and TRBJ1-6, the full variable domain reads DSGVTQTPKHLITATGQRVTLRCSPRSGDLSVYWYQQSLDQGLQFLIQYYNGEERAKGNILERFSAQQFPDLHSELNLSSLELGDSALYFCASSIRTGDSPLHFGNGTRLTVT.

This clone was picked up one time. The chain uses TRBV19 and TRBJ1-1; tentatively, D is TRBD1 (5 bases). V was pared by 3 bases and J by 2 bases, with 16 bases between. The CDR3 is 16 residues long. Germline CDR1 LNHDA, CDR2 SQIVND (reference sequence). In DNA form, the CDR3 reads TGTGCCAGTAGTATTTCGCAGGGTTGGGTTAACACTGAAGCTTTCTTT. Its translation is CASSISQGWVNTEAFF. The full variable domain, in which reference TRBV19 and TRBJ1-1 provide the parts outside the CDR3, is DGGITQSPKYLFRKEGQNVTLSCEQNLNHDAMYWYRQDPGQGLRLIYYSQIVNDFQKGDIAEGYSVSREKKESFPLTVTSAQKNPTAFYLCASSISQGWVNTEAFFGQGTRLTVV.

Written as DNA, the CDR3 is TGTGCCAGCAGTTTAGGGCAGGGTCTTGGCTACACCTTC. It specifies CASSLGQGLGYTF. V is TRBV12-3 or TRBV12-4 and J is TRBJ1-2, with D possibly being TRBD1 (5 bases). Trimming took off 1 base at V and 7 bases at J, with 10 bases between the two ends. The CDR3 consists of 13 residues.

V gene TRBV19 combines with J gene TRBJ1-2; no reliable D call. The V and J ends lost 3 bases and 1 base respectively, with 18 bases between them. The CDR3 extends over 17 amino acids. CDR1 LNHDA and CDR2 SQIVND come from the germline V gene (reference sequence). This CDR3 reads CASSIGRVRNINYGYTF. In DNA, the CDR3 is TGTGCCAGTAGTATCGGCCGGGTTCGAAATATTAACTATGGCTACACCTTC.